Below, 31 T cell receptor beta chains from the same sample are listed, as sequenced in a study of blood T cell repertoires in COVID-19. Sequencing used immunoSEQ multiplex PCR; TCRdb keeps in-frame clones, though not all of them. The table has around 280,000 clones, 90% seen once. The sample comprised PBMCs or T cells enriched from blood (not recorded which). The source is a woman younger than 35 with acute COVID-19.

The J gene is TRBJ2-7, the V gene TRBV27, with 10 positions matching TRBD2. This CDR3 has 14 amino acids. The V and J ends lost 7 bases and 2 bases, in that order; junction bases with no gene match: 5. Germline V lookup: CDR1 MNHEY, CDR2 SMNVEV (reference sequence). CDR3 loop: CASKTSGLAYEQYF. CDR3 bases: TGTGCCAGCAAGACTAGCGGGTTGGCCTACGAGCAGTACTTC.

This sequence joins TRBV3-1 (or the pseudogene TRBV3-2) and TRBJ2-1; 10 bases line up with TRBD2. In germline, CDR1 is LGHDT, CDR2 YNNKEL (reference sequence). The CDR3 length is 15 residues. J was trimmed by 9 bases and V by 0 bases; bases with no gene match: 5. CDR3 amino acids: CASSQDASGSSEQFF. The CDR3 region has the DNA TGTGCCAGCAGCCAAGATGCTAGCGGGAGTAGTGAGCAGTTCTTC.

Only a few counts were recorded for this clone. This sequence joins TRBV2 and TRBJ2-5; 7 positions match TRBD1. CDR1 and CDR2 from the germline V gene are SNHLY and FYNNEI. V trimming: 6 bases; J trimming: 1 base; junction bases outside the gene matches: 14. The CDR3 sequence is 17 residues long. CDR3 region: CASSADRVGISQETQYF. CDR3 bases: TGTGCCAGCAGCGCCGACAGGGTGGGGATAAGCCAAGAGACCCAGTACTTC. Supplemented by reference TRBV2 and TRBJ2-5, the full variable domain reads EPEVTQTPSHQVTQMGQEVILRCVPISNHLYFYWYRQILGQKVEFLVSFYNNEISEKSEIFDDQFSVERPDGSNFTLKIRSTKLEDSAMYFCASSADRVGISQETQYFGPGTRLLVL.

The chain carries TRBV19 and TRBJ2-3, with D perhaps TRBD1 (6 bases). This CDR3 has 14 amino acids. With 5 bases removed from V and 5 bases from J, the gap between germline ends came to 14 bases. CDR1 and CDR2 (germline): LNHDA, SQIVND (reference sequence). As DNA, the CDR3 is TGTGCCAGTAGTGTCAGCAGGGGTTTAGATACGCAGTATTTT. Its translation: CASSVSRGLDTQYF.

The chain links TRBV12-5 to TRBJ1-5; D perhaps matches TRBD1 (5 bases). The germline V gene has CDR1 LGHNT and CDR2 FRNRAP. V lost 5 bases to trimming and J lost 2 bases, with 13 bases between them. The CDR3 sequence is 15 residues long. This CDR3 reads CASGPLQGGNQPQHF. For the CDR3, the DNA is TGTGCTAGTGGTCCGCTGCAGGGTGGCAATCAGCCCCAGCATTTT. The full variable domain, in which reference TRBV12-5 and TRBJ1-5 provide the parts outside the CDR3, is DARVTQTPRHKVTEMGQEVTMRCQPILGHNTVFWYRQTMMQGLELLAYFRNRAPLDDSGMPKDRFSAEMPDATLATLKIQPSEPRDSAVYFCASGPLQGGNQPQHFGDGTRLSIL.

The CDR3 loop reads CASSTRQGAPWTTIYF. In DNA form, the CDR3 reads TGTGCCAGCAGCACCAGACAGGGTGCGCCTTGGACGACCATATATTTT. V and J are TRBV7-2 and TRBJ1-3; 7 bases map to TRBD1. Germline V gene data show CDR1 as SGHTA and CDR2 as FQGNSA. With 5 bases clipped from V and 10 bases from J, the junction kept 17 bases outside the gene matches. This CDR3 is built from 16 residues.

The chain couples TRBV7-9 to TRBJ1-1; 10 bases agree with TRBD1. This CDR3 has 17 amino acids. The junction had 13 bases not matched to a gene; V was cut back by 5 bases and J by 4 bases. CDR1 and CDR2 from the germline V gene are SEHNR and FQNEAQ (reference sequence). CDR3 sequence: CASSHPRTGGAGTEAFF. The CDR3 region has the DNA TGTGCCAGCAGCCACCCGCGGACAGGGGGGGCGGGCACTGAAGCTTTCTTT.

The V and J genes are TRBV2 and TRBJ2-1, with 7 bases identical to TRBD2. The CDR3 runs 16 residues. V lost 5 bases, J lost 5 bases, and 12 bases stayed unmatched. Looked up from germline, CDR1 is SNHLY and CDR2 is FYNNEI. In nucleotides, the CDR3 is TGTGCCAGCAGTTCTCTAGCGGTCTTACCTAACAATGAGCAGTTCTTC. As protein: CASSSLAVLPNNEQFF.

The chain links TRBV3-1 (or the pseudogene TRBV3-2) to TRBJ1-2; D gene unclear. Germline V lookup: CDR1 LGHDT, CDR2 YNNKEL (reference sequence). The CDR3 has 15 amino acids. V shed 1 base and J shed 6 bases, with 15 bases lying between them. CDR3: CASSQALASYDGYTF. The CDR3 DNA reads TGTGCCAGCAGCCAAGCTCTGGCCTCATACGATGGCTACACCTTC.

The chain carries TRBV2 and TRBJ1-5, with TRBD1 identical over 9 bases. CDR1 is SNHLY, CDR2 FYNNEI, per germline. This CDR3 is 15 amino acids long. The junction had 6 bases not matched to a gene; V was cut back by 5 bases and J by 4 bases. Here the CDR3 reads CASSHIGTGNQPQHF. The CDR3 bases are TGTGCCAGCAGTCATATCGGGACAGGGAATCAGCCCCAGCATTTT.

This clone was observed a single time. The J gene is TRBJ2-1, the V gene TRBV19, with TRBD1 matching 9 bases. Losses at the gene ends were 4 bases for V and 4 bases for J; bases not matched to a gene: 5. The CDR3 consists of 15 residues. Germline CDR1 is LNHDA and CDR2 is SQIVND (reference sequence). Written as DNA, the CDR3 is TGTGCCAGTAGTAACAGGGGGCCCCGATACAATGAGCAGTTCTTC. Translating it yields CASSNRGPRYNEQFF.

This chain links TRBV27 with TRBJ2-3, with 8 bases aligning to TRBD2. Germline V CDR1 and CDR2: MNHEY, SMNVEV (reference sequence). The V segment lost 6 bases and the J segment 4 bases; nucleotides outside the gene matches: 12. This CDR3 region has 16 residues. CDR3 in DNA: TGTGCCAGCAGCCCCTTTCAGCGGGAGTTAGCAGATACGCAGTATTTT. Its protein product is CASSPFQRELADTQYF.

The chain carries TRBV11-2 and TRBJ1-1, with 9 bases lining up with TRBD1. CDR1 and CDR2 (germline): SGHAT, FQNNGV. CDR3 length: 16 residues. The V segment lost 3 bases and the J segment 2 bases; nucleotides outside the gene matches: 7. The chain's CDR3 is CASSFIGTGFNTEAFF. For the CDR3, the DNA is TGTGCCAGCAGCTTCATCGGGACAGGGTTCAACACTGAAGCTTTCTTT.

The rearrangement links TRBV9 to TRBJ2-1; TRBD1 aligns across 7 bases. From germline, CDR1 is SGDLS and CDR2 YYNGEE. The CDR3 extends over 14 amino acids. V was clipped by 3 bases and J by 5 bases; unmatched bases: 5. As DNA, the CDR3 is TGTGCCAGCAGCGAGACAGGGCTGGACAATGAGCAGTTCTTC. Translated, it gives CASSETGLDNEQFF.

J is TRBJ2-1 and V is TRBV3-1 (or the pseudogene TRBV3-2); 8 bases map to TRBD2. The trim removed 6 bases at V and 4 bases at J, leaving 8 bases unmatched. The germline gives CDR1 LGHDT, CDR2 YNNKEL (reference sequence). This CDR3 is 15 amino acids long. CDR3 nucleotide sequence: TGTGCCAGCAGTCACGGGACTAGACTTTACAATGAGCAGTTCTTC. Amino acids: CASSHGTRLYNEQFF.

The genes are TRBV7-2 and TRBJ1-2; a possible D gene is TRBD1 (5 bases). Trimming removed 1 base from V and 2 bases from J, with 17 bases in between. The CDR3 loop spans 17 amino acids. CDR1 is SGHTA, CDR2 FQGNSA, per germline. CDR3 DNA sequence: TGTGCCAGCAGCTTAGTTGGAGGGGTCAGTAACAACTATGGCTACACCTTC. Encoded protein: CASSLVGGVSNNYGYTF.

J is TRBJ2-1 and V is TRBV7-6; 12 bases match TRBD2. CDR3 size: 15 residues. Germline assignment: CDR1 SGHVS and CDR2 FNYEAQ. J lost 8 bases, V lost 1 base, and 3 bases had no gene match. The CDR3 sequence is CASSLGLAGEYEQFF. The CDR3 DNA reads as TGTGCCAGCAGCTTAGGACTAGCGGGAGAATATGAGCAGTTCTTC.

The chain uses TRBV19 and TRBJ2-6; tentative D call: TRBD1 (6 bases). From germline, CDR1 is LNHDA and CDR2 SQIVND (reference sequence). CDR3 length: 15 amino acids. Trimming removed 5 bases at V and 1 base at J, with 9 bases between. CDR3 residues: CASSSQGSGANVLTF. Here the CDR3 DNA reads TGTGCCAGTAGTTCACAGGGTTCTGGGGCCAACGTCCTGACTTTC.

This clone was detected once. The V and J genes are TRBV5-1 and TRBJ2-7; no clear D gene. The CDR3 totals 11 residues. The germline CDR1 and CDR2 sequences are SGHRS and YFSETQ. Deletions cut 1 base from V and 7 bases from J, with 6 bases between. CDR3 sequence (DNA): TGCGCCAGCAGCTTGACAGATGAGCAGTACTTC. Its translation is CASSLTDEQYF.

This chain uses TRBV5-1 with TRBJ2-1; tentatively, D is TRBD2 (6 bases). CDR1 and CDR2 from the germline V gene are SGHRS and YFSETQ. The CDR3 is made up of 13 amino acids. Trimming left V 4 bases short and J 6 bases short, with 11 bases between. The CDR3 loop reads CASSVGSSNEQFF. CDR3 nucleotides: TGCGCCAGCAGCGTCGGGAGTTCCAATGAGCAGTTCTTC.

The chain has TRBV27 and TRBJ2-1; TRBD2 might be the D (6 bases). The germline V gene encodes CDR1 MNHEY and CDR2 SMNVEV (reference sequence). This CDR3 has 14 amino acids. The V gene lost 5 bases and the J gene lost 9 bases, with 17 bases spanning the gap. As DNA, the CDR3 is TGTGCCAGCAGTGATTTTCCGGGAGCGGGTGAGCAGTTCTTC. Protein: CASSDFPGAGEQFF.

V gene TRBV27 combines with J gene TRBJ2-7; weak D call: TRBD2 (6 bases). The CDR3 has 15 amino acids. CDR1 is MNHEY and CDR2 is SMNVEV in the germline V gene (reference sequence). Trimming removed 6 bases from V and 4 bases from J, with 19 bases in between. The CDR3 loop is CASSPVGGAIYEQYF. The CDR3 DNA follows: TGTGCCAGCAGCCCGGTTGGAGGGGCCATTTACGAGCAGTACTTC.

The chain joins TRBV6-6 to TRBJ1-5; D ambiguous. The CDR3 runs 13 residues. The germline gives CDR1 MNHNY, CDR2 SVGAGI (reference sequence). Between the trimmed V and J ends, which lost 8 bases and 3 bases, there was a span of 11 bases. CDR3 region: CASGEEHNQPQHF. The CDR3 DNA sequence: TGTGCCAGCGGAGAGGAGCACAATCAGCCCCAGCATTTT.

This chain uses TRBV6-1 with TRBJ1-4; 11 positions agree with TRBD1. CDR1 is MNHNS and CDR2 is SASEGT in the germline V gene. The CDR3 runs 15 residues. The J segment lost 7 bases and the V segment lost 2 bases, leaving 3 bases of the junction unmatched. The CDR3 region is CASSEWTGGIEKLFF. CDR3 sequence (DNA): TGTGCCAGCAGTGAATGGACAGGGGGCATTGAAAAACTGTTTTTT.

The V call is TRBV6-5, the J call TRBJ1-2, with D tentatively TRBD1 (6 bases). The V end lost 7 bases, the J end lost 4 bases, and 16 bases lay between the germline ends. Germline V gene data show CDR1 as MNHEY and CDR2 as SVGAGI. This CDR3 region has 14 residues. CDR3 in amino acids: CASTPTGFSYGYTF. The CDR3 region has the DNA TGTGCCAGCACCCCCACAGGGTTCAGCTATGGCTACACCTTC.

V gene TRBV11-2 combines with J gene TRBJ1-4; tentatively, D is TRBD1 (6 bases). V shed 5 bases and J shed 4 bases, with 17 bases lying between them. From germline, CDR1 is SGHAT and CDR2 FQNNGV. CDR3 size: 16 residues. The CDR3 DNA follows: TGTGCCAGCAGCCAGACGTCCCAGGGGTTTAATGAAAAACTGTTTTTT. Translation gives CASSQTSQGFNEKLFF.

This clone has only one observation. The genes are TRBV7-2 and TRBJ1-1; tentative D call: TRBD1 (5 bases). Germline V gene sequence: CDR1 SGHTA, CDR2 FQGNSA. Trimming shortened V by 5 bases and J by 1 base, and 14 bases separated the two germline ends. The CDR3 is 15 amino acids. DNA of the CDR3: TGTGCCAGCAGCACCCGACAGTACCGGAACACTGAAGCTTTCTTT. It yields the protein CASSTRQYRNTEAFF.

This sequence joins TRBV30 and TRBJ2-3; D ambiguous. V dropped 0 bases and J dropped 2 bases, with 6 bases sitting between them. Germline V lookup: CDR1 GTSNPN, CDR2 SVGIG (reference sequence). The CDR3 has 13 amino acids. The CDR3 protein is CAWSVHTTDTQYF. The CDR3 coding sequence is TGTGCCTGGAGTGTTCACACCACAGATACGCAGTATTTT.

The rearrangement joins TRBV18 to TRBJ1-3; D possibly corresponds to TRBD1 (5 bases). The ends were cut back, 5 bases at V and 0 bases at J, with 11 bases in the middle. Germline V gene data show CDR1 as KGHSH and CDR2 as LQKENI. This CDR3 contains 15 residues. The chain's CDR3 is CASSNDRVSGNTIYF. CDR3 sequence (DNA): TGTGCCAGCTCAAATGACAGAGTCTCTGGAAACACCATATATTTT.

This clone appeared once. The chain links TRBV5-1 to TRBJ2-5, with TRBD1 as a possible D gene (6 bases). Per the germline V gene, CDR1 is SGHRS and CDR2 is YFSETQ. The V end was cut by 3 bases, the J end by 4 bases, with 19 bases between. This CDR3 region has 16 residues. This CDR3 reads CASSSTSTGIGETQYF. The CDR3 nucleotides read TGCGCCAGCAGCTCGACATCGACAGGAATCGGAGAGACCCAGTACTTC.

CDR3 DNA sequence: TGTGCCAGCAGCTCACTAGCGGGAGGGAACTACGAGCAGTACTTC. Its protein product is CASSSLAGGNYEQYF. The chain is built from TRBV6-5 and TRBJ2-7; TRBD2 matches 13 bases. J was trimmed by 3 bases and V by 6 bases; bases with no gene match: 5. Germline CDR1 is MNHEY and CDR2 is SVGAGI. The CDR3 totals 15 residues.